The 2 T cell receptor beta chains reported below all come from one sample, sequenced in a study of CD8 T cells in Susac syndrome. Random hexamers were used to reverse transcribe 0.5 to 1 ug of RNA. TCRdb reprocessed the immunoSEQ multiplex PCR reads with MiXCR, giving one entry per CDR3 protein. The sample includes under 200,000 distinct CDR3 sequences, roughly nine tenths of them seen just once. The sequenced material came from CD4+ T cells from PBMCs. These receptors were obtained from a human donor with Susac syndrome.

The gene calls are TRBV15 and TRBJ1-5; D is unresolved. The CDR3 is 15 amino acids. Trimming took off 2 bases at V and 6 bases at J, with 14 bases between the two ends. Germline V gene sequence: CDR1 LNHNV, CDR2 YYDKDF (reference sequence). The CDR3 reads CATSRNAGKGQPQHF. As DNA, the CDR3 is TGTGCCACCAGCAGAAACGCGGGGAAGGGTCAGCCCCAGCATTTT.

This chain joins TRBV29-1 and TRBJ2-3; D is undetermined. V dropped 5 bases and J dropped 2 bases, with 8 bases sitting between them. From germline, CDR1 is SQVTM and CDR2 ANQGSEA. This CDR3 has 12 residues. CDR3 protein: CSVYLYTDTQYF. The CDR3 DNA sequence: TGCAGCGTTTATCTTTACACAGATACGCAGTATTTT.